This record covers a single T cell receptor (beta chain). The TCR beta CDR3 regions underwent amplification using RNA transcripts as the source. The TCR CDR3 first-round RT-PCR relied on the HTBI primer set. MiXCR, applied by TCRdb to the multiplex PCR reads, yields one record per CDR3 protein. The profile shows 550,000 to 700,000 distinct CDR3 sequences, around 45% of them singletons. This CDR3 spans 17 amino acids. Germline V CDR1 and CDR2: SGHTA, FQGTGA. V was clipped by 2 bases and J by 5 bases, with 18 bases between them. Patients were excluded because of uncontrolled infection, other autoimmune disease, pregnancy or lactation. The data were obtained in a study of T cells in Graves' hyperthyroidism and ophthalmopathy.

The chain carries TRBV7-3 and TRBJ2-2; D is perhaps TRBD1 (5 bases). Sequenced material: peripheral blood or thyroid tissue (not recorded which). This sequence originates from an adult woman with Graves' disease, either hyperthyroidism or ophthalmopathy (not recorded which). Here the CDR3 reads CASSLARGQGRTGELFF. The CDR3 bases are TGTGCCAGCAGCTTAGCTCGTGGTCAGGGTCGAACCGGGGAGCTGTTTTTT.